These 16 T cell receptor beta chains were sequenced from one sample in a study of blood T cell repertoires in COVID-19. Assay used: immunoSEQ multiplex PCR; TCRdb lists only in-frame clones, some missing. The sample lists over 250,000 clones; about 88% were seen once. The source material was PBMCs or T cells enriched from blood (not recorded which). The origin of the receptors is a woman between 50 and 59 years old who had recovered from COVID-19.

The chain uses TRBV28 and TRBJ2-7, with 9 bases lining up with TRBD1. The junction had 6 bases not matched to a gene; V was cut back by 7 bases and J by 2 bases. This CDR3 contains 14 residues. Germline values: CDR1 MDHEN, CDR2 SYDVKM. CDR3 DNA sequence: TGTGCCAGCAAGGGGACAGGGCTAACCTACGAGCAGTACTTC. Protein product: CASKGTGLTYEQYF.

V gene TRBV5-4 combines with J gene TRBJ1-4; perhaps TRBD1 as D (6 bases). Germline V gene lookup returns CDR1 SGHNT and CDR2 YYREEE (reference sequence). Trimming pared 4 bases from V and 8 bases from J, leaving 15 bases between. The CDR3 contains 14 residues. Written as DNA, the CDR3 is TGTGCCAGCAGCAAGGACAGCGACCGGGAAAAACTGTTTTTT. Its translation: CASSKDSDREKLFF.

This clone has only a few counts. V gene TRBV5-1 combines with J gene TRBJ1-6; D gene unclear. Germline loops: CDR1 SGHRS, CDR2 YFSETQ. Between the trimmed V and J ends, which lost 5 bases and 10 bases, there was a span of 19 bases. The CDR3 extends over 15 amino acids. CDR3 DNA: TGCGCCAGCAGACTGGACGGCGGGGATCGGTCACCCCTCCACTTT. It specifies CASRLDGGDRSPLHF.

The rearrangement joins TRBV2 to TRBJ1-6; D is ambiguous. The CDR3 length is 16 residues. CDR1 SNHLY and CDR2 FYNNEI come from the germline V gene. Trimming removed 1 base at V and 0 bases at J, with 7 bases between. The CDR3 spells CASSEVPSSYNSPLHF. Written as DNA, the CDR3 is TGTGCCAGCAGTGAAGTACCGAGCTCCTATAATTCACCCCTCCACTTT.

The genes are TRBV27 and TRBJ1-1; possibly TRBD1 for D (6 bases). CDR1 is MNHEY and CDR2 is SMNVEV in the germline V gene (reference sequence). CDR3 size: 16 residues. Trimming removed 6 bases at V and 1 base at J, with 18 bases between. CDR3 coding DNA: TGTGCCAGCAGCGCCTTACTTACAGGGACGAACACTGAAGCTTTCTTT. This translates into CASSALLTGTNTEAFF.

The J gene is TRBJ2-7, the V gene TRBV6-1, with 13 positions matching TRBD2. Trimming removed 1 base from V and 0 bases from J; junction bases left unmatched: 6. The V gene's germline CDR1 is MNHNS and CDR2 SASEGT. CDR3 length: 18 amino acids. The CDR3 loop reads CASSEGGLAGVLSYEQYF. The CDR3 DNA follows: TGTGCCAGCAGTGAAGGAGGACTAGCGGGAGTTCTCTCCTACGAGCAGTACTTC.

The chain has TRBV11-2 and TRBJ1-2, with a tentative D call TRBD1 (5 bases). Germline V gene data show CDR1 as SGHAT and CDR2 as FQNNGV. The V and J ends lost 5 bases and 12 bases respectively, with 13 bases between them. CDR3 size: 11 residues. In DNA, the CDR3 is TGTGCCAGCAGCACGACAGCCGTAAACACCTTC. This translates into CASSTTAVNTF.

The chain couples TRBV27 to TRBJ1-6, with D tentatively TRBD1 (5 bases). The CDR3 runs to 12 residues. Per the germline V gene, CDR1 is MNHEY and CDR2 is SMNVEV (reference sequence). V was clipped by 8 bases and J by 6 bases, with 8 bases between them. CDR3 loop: CASRTLNSPLHF. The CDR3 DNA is TGTGCCAGCCGGACACTTAATTCACCCCTCCACTTT.

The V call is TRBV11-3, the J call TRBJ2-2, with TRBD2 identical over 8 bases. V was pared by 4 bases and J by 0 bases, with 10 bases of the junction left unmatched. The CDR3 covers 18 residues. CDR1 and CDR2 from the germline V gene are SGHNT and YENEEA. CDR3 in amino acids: CASSSTGGASSNTGELFF. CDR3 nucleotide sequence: TGTGCCAGCAGCTCAACGGGAGGGGCATCTTCGAACACCGGGGAGCTGTTTTTT.

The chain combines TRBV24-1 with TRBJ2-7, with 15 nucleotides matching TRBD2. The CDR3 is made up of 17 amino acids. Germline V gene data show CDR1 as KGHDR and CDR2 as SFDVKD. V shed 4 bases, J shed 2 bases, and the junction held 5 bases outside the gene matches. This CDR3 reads CATSDSGTSGRPYEQYF. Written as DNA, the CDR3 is TGTGCCACCAGTGACTCCGGGACTAGCGGGAGGCCCTACGAGCAGTACTTC.

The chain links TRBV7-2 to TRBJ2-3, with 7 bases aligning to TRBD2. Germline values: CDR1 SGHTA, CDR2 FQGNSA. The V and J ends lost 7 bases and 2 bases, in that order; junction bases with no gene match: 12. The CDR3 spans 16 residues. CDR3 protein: CASTPPRLADTDTQYF. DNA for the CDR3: TGTGCCAGCACCCCTCCCCGACTAGCAGACACAGATACGCAGTATTTT.

CDR3 sequence (DNA): TGTGCCAGCAGTATACTTTACAGGCCTAATGAAAAACTGTTTTTT. Its protein is CASSILYRPNEKLFF. V is TRBV6-5 and J is TRBJ1-4; D possibly corresponds to TRBD1 (5 bases). V was clipped by 5 bases and J by 3 bases, with 13 bases between them. CDR3 size: 15 residues. The germline V gene encodes CDR1 MNHEY and CDR2 SVGAGI.

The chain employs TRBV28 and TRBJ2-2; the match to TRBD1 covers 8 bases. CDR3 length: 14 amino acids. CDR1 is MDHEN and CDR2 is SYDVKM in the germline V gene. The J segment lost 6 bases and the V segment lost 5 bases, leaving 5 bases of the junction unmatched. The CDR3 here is CASSQLQGAGELFF. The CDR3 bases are TGTGCCAGCAGTCAACTACAGGGGGCCGGGGAGCTGTTTTTT.

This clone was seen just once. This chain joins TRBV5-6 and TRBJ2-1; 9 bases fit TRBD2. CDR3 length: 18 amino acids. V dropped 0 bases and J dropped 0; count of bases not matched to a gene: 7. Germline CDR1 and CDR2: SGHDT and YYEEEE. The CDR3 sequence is CASSLGLAAISSYNEQFF. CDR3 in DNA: TGTGCCAGCAGCTTGGGACTAGCGGCAATTAGCTCCTACAATGAGCAGTTCTTC.

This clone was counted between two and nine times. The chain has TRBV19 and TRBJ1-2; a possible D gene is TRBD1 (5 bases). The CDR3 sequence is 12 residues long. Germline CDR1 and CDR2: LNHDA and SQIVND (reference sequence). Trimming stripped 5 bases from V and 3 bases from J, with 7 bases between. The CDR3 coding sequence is TGTGCCAGTAGTCCGGGGGACTATGGCTACACCTTC. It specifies CASSPGDYGYTF.

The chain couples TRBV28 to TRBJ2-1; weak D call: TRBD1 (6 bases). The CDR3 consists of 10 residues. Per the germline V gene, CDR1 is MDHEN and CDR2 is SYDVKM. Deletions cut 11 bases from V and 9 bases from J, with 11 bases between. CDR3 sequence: CAVEGVEQFF. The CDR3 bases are TGTGCCGTCGAGGGGGTTGAGCAGTTCTTC.